This T cell receptor beta chain was recovered during a study of T cells expressing NK-cell markers. CDR1 and CDR2 (germline): LGHDT, YNNKEL (reference sequence). This CDR3 is built from 14 residues. TCRdb processed the 5' RACE reads again and assigns one entry to each CDR3 protein, with no DNA. Here the sample table reports around 470,000 distinct CDR3 sequences. This sequence originates from a woman in her forties or fifties in good health. The sample consisted of blood T cells: a sorted CD56 or NKG2C T cell subset, CD4+ or CD8+ T cells, or bulk PBMC T cells (not recorded which). The chain combines TRBV3-1 with TRBJ1-4; TCRdb gives TRBD1 as the D gene, but with no DNA this cannot be confirmed. The CDR3: CASSQAPRGEKLFF. The whole variable domain, filled in from reference TRBV3-1 and TRBJ1-4, reads DTAVSQTPKYLVTQMGNDKSIKCEQNLGHDTMYWYKQDSKKFLKIMFSYNNKELIINETVPNRFSPKSPDKAHLNLHINSLELGDSAVYFCASSQAPRGEKLFFGSGTQLSVL.